Listed here is a single TCR beta chain. The antigen is unknown. The data were obtained in a study of monozygotic twins with inflammatory bowel disease. TCRdb re-called the 5' RACE reads; every CDR3 protein appears as one record, without DNA. This table holds 300,000 to 350,000 distinct CDR3 sequences. Findings and caveats of the study: Differing T cell subtypes remained indistinguishable. IBD patients carried less diverse TCRbeta repertoires (inverse Simpson) than healthy co-twins.

The CDR3 has 15 residues. CDR1 is WSHSY, CDR2 SAAADI, per germline. Sequencing input: blood. This clonotype originated in a human donor with ulcerative colitis or Crohn's disease, or a healthy co-twin of an affected twin (not recorded which). V gene TRBV10-2 combines with J gene TRBJ2-1. The CDR3: CASSEVTSAYNEQFF.